Listed here are 27 T cell receptor beta chains from one sample, sequenced in a study of regulatory T cells in long-lasting Graves disease. Sequencing libraries for TCR beta were prepared with iRepertoire HTBI primers and Arm-PCR of CDR3 regions. MiXCR was run by TCRdb on the multiplex PCR reads, yielding one entry per CDR3 protein. The sample consists of over 650,000 distinct CDR3 sequences, roughly 30% of them appearing once. Time point indicated: persistent/refractory GD, antithyroid drugs over 5 years with positive TRAb. RNA from PBMCs was the source of the TCR library. Sequences were derived from peripheral blood mononuclear cells (PBMCs), sampled when the disease was refractory, from a patient treated with antithyroid drugs. These receptors all come from a female donor with Graves disease.

This clonotype has a count of ten or more. This chain connects TRBV6-1 to TRBJ2-7; D perhaps matches TRBD1 (5 bases). The germline gives CDR1 MNHNS, CDR2 SASEGT. With 6 bases removed from V and 2 bases from J, the gap between germline ends came to 8 bases. CDR3 length: 12 amino acids. This CDR3 reads CASRQATYEQYF. The CDR3 DNA reads as TGTGCCAGCAGACAGGCTACCTACGAGCAGTACTTC.

J is TRBJ1-4 and V is TRBV28, with D tentatively TRBD1 (6 bases). The CDR3 has 15 residues. Germline assignment: CDR1 MDHEN and CDR2 SYDVKM. The germline V and J ends were trimmed by 6 bases and 7 bases, with 18 bases remaining between them. The CDR3 region has the DNA TGTGCCAGCAGCTCTCCCGGGGGGGCGGTTGAAAAACTGTTTTTT. Translating it yields CASSSPGGAVEKLFF.

The J gene is TRBJ1-5, the V gene TRBV20-1, with TRBD1 matching over 11 bases. The CDR3 sequence is 15 residues long. Losses at the gene ends were 6 bases for V and 3 bases for J; bases not matched to a gene: 7. In germline, CDR1 is DFQATT, CDR2 SNEGSKA (reference sequence). In DNA, the CDR3 is TGCAGTGCCACAGGACAGGGGGCTTTCAATCAGCCCCAGCATTTT. Its protein is CSATGQGAFNQPQHF.

The chain has TRBV24-1 and TRBJ1-4; D remains ambiguous. CDR3 length: 15 amino acids. Germline loops: CDR1 KGHDR, CDR2 SFDVKD. Trimming took off 7 bases at V and 6 bases at J, with 17 bases between the two ends. The CDR3 region has the DNA TGTGCCACCAGCGATGGAACTGGTGGCCATGAAAAACTGTTTTTT. It codes for CATSDGTGGHEKLFF.

In this sample, this clonotype turned up many times. The chain has TRBV28 and TRBJ1-1; 8 bases match TRBD1. Germline loops: CDR1 MDHEN, CDR2 SYDVKM. Trimming took 1 base from V and 3 from J; bases not matched to a gene: 7. The CDR3 has 16 amino acids. The CDR3 here is CASSLSGRGPDTEAFF. CDR3 DNA: TGTGCCAGCAGTTTATCGGGCAGGGGGCCAGACACTGAAGCTTTCTTT.

The V gene is TRBV7-2, the J gene TRBJ1-1; tentative D call: TRBD1 (5 bases). The V end was cut by 3 bases, the J end by 5 bases, with 16 bases between. The CDR3 totals 15 residues. CDR1 is SGHTA and CDR2 is FQGNSA in the germline V gene. In DNA, the CDR3 is TGTGCCAGCAGCTTGGCCAGGGCTAGTCGGACTGAAGCTTTCTTT. Translation: CASSLARASRTEAFF.

This clonotype has a count of ten or more. The chain carries TRBV11-2 and TRBJ1-6, with 10 bases aligning to TRBD1. The junction had 5 bases not matched to a gene; V was cut back by 5 bases and J by 10 bases. The CDR3 covers 14 residues. Germline CDR1 and CDR2: SGHAT and FQNNGV. In DNA form, the CDR3 reads TGTGCCAGCAGCCCCGGACAGGGGGGGTCACCCCTCCACTTT. Amino acid sequence: CASSPGQGGSPLHF. The entire variable domain, with the rest obtained from reference TRBV11-2 and TRBJ1-6, is as follows: EAGVAQSPRYKIIEKRQSVAFWCNPISGHATLYWYQQILGQGPKLLIQFQNNGVVDDSQLPKDRFSAERLKGVDSTLKIQPAKLEDSAVYLCASSPGQGGSPLHFGNGTRLTVT.

This clonotype appeared a few times. J is TRBJ1-1 and V is TRBV29-1; TRBD1 is a possible D gene (6 bases). The CDR3 has 13 residues. The germline V gene has CDR1 SQVTM and CDR2 ANQGSEA. V lost 2 bases and J 0 bases, leaving 7 bases between the germline ends. CDR3 sequence: CSVERGMNTEAFF. The DNA for the CDR3 is TGCAGCGTTGAAAGGGGGATGAACACTGAAGCTTTCTTT.

The J gene is TRBJ1-3, the V gene TRBV3-1; D uncertain. Germline V gives CDR1 LGHDT, CDR2 YNNKEL (reference sequence). The V and J ends lost 4 bases and 2 bases respectively, with 6 bases between them. The CDR3 spans 13 residues. Written as DNA, the CDR3 is TGTGCCAGCAGCCCTTCTACTGGAAACACCATATATTTT. It encodes CASSPSTGNTIYF.

The chain is built from TRBV28 and TRBJ2-1; 9 positions match TRBD1. The CDR3 extends over 19 amino acids. The V segment lost 6 bases and the J segment 3 bases; nucleotides outside the gene matches: 18. Per the germline V gene, CDR1 is MDHEN and CDR2 is SYDVKM. The CDR3 protein is CASRDGQGPASGYYNEQFF. The DNA of the CDR3 is TGTGCCAGCAGGGACGGACAGGGGCCGGCAAGCGGGTACTACAATGAGCAGTTCTTC.

V usage is TRBV3-1 and J usage is TRBJ2-1; no firm D call. The V gene lost 1 base and the J gene lost 0 bases, with 4 bases spanning the gap. Per germline, CDR1 LGHDT and CDR2 YNNKEL (reference sequence). The CDR3 sequence is 14 residues long. The CDR3 loop is CASSQGSSYNEQFF. For the CDR3, the DNA is TGTGCCAGCAGCCAAGGAAGCTCCTACAATGAGCAGTTCTTC.

The chain joins TRBV19 to TRBJ1-2, with D perhaps TRBD1 (6 bases). V dropped 5 bases and J dropped 2 bases, with 18 bases sitting between them. Germline V gives CDR1 LNHDA, CDR2 SQIVND (reference sequence). This CDR3 region has 16 residues. The CDR3 is CASSLQRTVSNYGYTF. CDR3 in DNA: TGTGCCAGTAGTCTCCAACGGACAGTTTCGAACTATGGCTACACCTTC.

V and J are TRBV20-1 and TRBJ1-1; no definite D call. Trimming took off 3 bases at V and 5 bases at J, with 16 bases between the two ends. This CDR3 contains 14 residues. Germline V gene data show CDR1 as DFQATT and CDR2 as SNEGSKA (reference sequence). In DNA, the CDR3 is TGCAGTGCTAGGGTGCGGGGTTTCGGTACTGAAGCTTTCTTT. Its protein is CSARVRGFGTEAFF.

The rearrangement links TRBV29-1 to TRBJ1-1; D is possibly TRBD1 (5 bases). Deletions cut 4 bases from V and 4 bases from J, with 16 bases between. Germline loops: CDR1 SQVTM, CDR2 ANQGSEA. This CDR3 has 14 residues. The CDR3 DNA reads as TGCAGCGTTGGGGCCAGGGTGGGGGGCACTGAAGCTTTCTTT. Translated, it gives CSVGARVGGTEAFF.

This clonotype was detected only a few times. The chain couples TRBV6-2 or TRBV6-3 to TRBJ2-5, with TRBD2 matching 9 bases. Trimming cost V 6 bases and J 4 bases; bases outside gene matches: 6. This CDR3 is built from 14 residues. The V gene's germline CDR1 is MNHEY and CDR2 SVGEGT. The CDR3 DNA is TGTGCCAGCAGCGCCACACTAGCGGGAGAGACCCAGTACTTC. It is translated as CASSATLAGETQYF.

The chain links TRBV20-1 to TRBJ2-7, with 7 bases identical to TRBD1. The length of the CDR3 is 13 residues. CDR1 is DFQATT, CDR2 SNEGSKA, per germline (reference sequence). Trimming cost V 4 bases and J 3 bases; bases outside gene matches: 6. The DNA of the CDR3 is TGCAGTGCTATGGCAGGGGGTCACTACGAGCAGTACTTC. Amino acid sequence: CSAMAGGHYEQYF.

V and J are TRBV6-5 and TRBJ1-1; D not resolved. Germline V gives CDR1 MNHEY, CDR2 SVGAGI. CDR3 length: 17 amino acids. Trimming removed 4 bases at V and 1 base at J, with 19 bases between. The CDR3 nucleotides read TGTGCCAGCAGTTTGGCCAGCTCTCTTTGGGGGAACACTGAAGCTTTCTTT. Translating it yields CASSLASSLWGNTEAFF.

This clonotype was seen more than once but under ten times. This chain joins TRBV6-2 or TRBV6-3 and TRBJ2-5, with TRBD1 matching over 7 bases. Germline trimming cut 2 bases from V and 5 bases from J; bases unmatched to any gene: 11. This CDR3 is built from 16 residues. CDR1 is MNHEY and CDR2 is SVGEGT in the germline V gene. The CDR3 nucleotides read TGTGCCAGCAGTTACGTGGGACAGCTCCTGGGGGAGACCCAGTACTTC. It specifies CASSYVGQLLGETQYF.

This clonotype was recorded at least ten times. This chain uses TRBV2 with TRBJ2-4; D is unclear. Deletions cut 5 bases from V and 0 bases from J, with 17 bases between. The CDR3 extends over 17 amino acids. In germline, CDR1 is SNHLY, CDR2 FYNNEI. CDR3: CASSSVRTALAKNIQYF. The CDR3 region has the DNA TGTGCCAGCAGTTCGGTGAGGACGGCACTAGCCAAAAACATTCAGTACTTC.

The chain employs TRBV9 and TRBJ2-5; D remains unclear. Trimming took off 0 bases at V and 0 bases at J, with 6 bases between the two ends. The length of the CDR3 is 14 residues. Looked up from germline, CDR1 is SGDLS and CDR2 is YYNGEE. CDR3 amino acids: CASSVGLNQETQYF. CDR3 bases: TGTGCCAGCAGCGTAGGACTTAACCAAGAGACCCAGTACTTC.

The chain has TRBV29-1 and TRBJ1-1; TRBD1 aligns across 7 bases. Per germline, CDR1 SQVTM and CDR2 ANQGSEA. The CDR3 sequence is 15 residues long. Germline trimming cut 6 bases from V and 2 bases from J; bases unmatched to any gene: 12. In nucleotides, the CDR3 is TGCAGCGTATCAAAGGAACAGGGGAGAAACACTGAAGCTTTCTTT. It translates to CSVSKEQGRNTEAFF.

This clonotype has more than one count but fewer than ten. The chain couples TRBV30 to TRBJ1-1, with 9 bases lining up with TRBD1. This CDR3 is built from 14 residues. The germline gives CDR1 GTSNPN, CDR2 SVGIG (reference sequence). The V segment lost 4 bases and the J segment 6 bases; nucleotides outside the gene matches: 9. CDR3 DNA: TGTGCCTGGAACCCCGGGACAGGGACGGCTGAAGCTTTCTTT. Protein product: CAWNPGTGTAEAFF. The full variable domain, in which reference TRBV30 and TRBJ1-1 provide the parts outside the CDR3, is SQTIHQWPATLVQPVGSPLSLECTVEGTSNPNLYWYRQAAGRGLQLLFYSVGIGQISSEVPQNLSASRPQDRQFILSSKKLLLSDSGFYLCAWNPGTGTAEAFFGQGTRLTVV.

There are a few counts of this clonotype. The chain has TRBV10-1 and TRBJ2-5; D is undetermined. V lost 4 bases and J lost 1, with 7 bases in between. The CDR3 spans 13 residues. Looked up from germline, CDR1 is WNHNN and CDR2 is SYGVQD (reference sequence). Written as DNA, the CDR3 is TGCGCCAGCAGTGGACTCCTCCAAGAGACCCAGTACTTC. Translation: CASSGLLQETQYF.

This clonotype was observed a few times. The chain joins TRBV3-1 to TRBJ1-1; D remains ambiguous. The CDR3 has 14 amino acids. With 4 bases removed from V and 0 bases from J, the gap between germline ends came to 9 bases. In germline, CDR1 is LGHDT, CDR2 YNNKEL (reference sequence). The CDR3 sequence is CASSPSRLNTEAFF. In DNA form, the CDR3 reads TGTGCCAGCAGCCCGTCAAGATTGAACACTGAAGCTTTCTTT.

The chain couples TRBV27 to TRBJ1-5, with a possible D match to TRBD1 (5 bases). CDR1 and CDR2 (germline): MNHEY, SMNVEV (reference sequence). The CDR3 totals 16 residues. The germline V and J ends were trimmed by 3 bases and 6 bases, with 18 bases remaining between them. For the CDR3, the DNA is TGTGCCAGCAGTTTGCAGCAGGGAGGGGTGTTTCAGCCCCAGCATTTT. Protein sequence: CASSLQQGGVFQPQHF.

The CDR3 loop is CAWDRSAGMETQYF. CDR3 DNA: TGTGCCTGGGATCGAAGTGCAGGGATGGAGACCCAGTACTTC. The V call is TRBV30, the J call TRBJ2-5, with D perhaps TRBD1 (5 bases). CDR3 size: 14 residues. V was trimmed by 5 bases and J by 5 bases, leaving 18 bases between them. In germline, CDR1 is GTSNPN, CDR2 SVGIG (reference sequence). Complete variable domain (other parts from reference TRBV30 and TRBJ2-5): SQTIHQWPATLVQPVGSPLSLECTVEGTSNPNLYWYRQAAGRGLQLLFYSVGIGQISSEVPQNLSASRPQDRQFILSSKKLLLSDSGFYLCAWDRSAGMETQYFGPGTRLLVL.

This clonotype was observed a single time. With a much larger clone just one base away, this may be a read error. The CDR3 coding sequence is TGTGTCAGCAGTTCCTGGGGCCTCTATGGCTACACCTTC. Its protein is CVSSSWGLYGYTF. The chain recombines TRBV28 with TRBJ1-2, with TRBD1 as a possible D gene (5 bases). CDR1 and CDR2 from the germline V gene are MDHEN and SYDVKM. The CDR3 runs to 13 residues.